The clone carrying this T cell receptor beta chain was counted between two and nine times. Its antigen is unknown. Blood was collected once per donor into heparin, averaging approximately 0.11 L. This CDR3 has 17 residues. The V gene's germline CDR1 is MNHNS and CDR2 SASEGT. Trimming removed 0 bases from V and 2 bases from J, with 14 bases in between. The source of the sample is a study of beta chain features in type 1 diabetes. Study-wide points: Researchers report that Type 1 diabetes patients had moderately but significantly shorter TCRB CDR3s across all four CD4+ subsets.

The investigators reverse transcribed all of the isolated RNA, so they sequenced expressed TCRB transcripts. Produced via immunoSEQ multiplex PCR; TCRdb's table is partial and in-frame only. This sample carries over 25,000 clones, under 50% of them seen once, and the ten largest clones take 0.25% to 0.35%. The sequence was obtained from a young man with type 1 diabetes. The source material was stem cell memory CD4+ T cells from blood. The genes are TRBV6-1 and TRBJ1-5; D remains ambiguous. The CDR3, as DNA: TGTGCCAGCAGTGAAGCCTTTGCCCCACGGGGCAATCAGCCCCAGCATTTT. Encoded protein: CASSEAFAPRGNQPQHF.